This T cell receptor beta chain is drawn from a study of CD8 T cells in Susac syndrome. Between the trimmed V and J ends, which lost 4 bases and 0 bases, there was a span of 8 bases. Germline assignment: CDR1 SGHNT and CDR2 YYREEE (reference sequence). The CDR3 sequence is 13 residues long. An input of roughly 0.5 to 1 ug of RNA was subjected to reverse transcription using random hexamers. Amplification of the TCR beta CDR3 was carried out by immunoSEQ multiplex PCR, which spanned a total of 54 Vbeta and 13 Jbeta segments. TCRdb re-analysed the immunoSEQ multiplex PCR reads in MiXCR, keeping a single row per CDR3 protein. The repertoire has more than 150,000 distinct CDR3 sequences, approximately 95% of them found once; the top ten carry 0.15% to 0.2%.

The V and J genes are TRBV5-4 and TRBJ2-7; D may be TRBD1 (5 bases). The TCR was taken from a human donor with Susac syndrome. Sequenced input: CD4+ T cells from PBMCs. The CDR3 DNA reads TGTGCCAGCAGCCGGACACTCTCCTACGAGCAGTACTTC. It translates to CASSRTLSYEQYF. Full variable domain (rest looked up from reference TRBV5-4 and TRBJ2-7): ETGVTQSPTHLIKTRGQQVTLRCSSQSGHNTVSWYQQALGQGPQFIFQYYREEENGRGNFPPRFSGLQFPNYSSELNVNALELDDSALYLCASSRTLSYEQYFGPGTRLTVT.